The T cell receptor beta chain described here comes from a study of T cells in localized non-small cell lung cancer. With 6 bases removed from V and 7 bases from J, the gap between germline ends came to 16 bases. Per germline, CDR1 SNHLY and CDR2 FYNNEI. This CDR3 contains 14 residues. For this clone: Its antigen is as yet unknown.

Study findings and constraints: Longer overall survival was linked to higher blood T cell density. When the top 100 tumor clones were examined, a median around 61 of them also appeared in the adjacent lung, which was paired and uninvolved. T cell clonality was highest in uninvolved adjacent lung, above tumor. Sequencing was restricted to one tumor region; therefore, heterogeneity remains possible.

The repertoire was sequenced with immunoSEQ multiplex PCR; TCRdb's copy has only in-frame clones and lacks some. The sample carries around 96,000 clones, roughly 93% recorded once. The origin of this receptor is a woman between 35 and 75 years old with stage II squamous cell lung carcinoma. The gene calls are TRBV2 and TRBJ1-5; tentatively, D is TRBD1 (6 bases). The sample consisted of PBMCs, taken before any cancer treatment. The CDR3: CASRRAGTRQPQHF. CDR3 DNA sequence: TGTGCCAGCAGGAGAGCCGGGACAAGACAGCCCCAGCATTTT.